This entry lists 11 T cell receptor beta chains sequenced from one sample in a study of blood T cell repertoires in COVID-19. Assay: immunoSEQ multiplex PCR; the TCRdb copy retains only in-frame clones and omits some. The data contain 300,000 or so clones, more than 80% of them singletons. Sequencing was carried out using peripheral blood. These receptors originate from a woman aged 40 to 55 with acute or convalescent COVID-19.

The gene calls are TRBV15 and TRBJ1-2; D uncertain. The CDR3 sequence is 15 residues long. Germline V CDR1 and CDR2: LNHNV, YYDKDF (reference sequence). V gave up 7 bases and J gave up 0 bases, with 15 bases separating them. CDR3 residues: CATTPGLPPNYGYTF. The CDR3 DNA follows: TGTGCCACCACTCCAGGCCTCCCGCCTAACTATGGCTACACCTTC.

The V and J genes are TRBV5-1 and TRBJ2-5, with D possibly TRBD1 on 6 matching bases. The CDR3 has 15 amino acids. Germline values: CDR1 SGHRS, CDR2 YFSETQ. The V and J ends lost 3 bases and 1 base respectively, with 13 bases between them. CDR3 sequence (DNA): TGCGCCAGCAGCTCCCAGACAGGCCGCCAAGAGACCCAGTACTTC. Translation gives CASSSQTGRQETQYF.

This clone showed up just once. V gene TRBV7-9 combines with J gene TRBJ2-3, with 10 positions matching TRBD2. The CDR3 runs to 18 residues. Germline V lookup: CDR1 SEHNR, CDR2 FQNEAQ (reference sequence). Unmatched junction bases numbered 9, after V lost 3 bases and J lost 0 bases. The CDR3 reads CASSFLAGDLLSTDTQYF. The CDR3 nucleotides read TGTGCCAGCAGCTTTCTAGCGGGGGACCTACTTAGCACAGATACGCAGTATTTT. Complete variable domain (other parts from reference TRBV7-9 and TRBJ2-3): DTGVSQNPRHKITKRGQNVTFRCDPISEHNRLYWYRQTLGQGPEFLTYFQNEAQLEKSRLLSDRFSAERPKGSFSTLEIQRTEQGDSAMYLCASSFLAGDLLSTDTQYFGPGTRLTVL.

This clone was seen a handful of times. The V call is TRBV24-1, the J call TRBJ1-4; TRBD1 is a possible D gene (5 bases). CDR1 and CDR2 (germline): KGHDR, SFDVKD. The CDR3 totals 20 residues. V shed 0 bases and J shed 0 bases, with 19 bases lying between them. CDR3 protein: CATSDLTYPGWFATNEKLFF. The DNA of the CDR3 is TGTGCCACCAGTGATTTGACCTATCCAGGGTGGTTCGCAACTAATGAAAAACTGTTTTTT.

This clone was seen a single time. The chain is built from TRBV2 and TRBJ1-1, with D unresolved. The CDR3 sequence is 15 residues long. CDR1 is SNHLY, CDR2 FYNNEI, per germline. Between the trimmed V and J ends, which lost 7 bases and 2 bases, there was a span of 17 bases. CDR3 nucleotide sequence: TGTGCCAGCAAACTGCGGTCGGGAATCAACACTGAAGCTTTCTTT. Encoded protein: CASKLRSGINTEAFF.

V and J are TRBV7-2 and TRBJ1-3; the D gene is possibly TRBD1 (6 bases). The V end was cut by 1 base, the J end by 8 bases, with 9 bases between. Germline V lookup: CDR1 SGHTA, CDR2 FQGNSA. CDR3 length: 13 amino acids. In DNA, the CDR3 is TGTGCCAGCAGCTTAGGTTCAGGGGACACCATATATTTT. It is translated as CASSLGSGDTIYF.

This sequence joins TRBV5-1 and TRBJ2-1; D is uncertain. The CDR3 is 15 amino acids. V lost 5 bases and J lost 2, with 14 bases in between. Germline lookup yields CDR1 SGHRS and CDR2 YFSETQ. This CDR3 reads CASSPDSLTYNEQFF. The CDR3 DNA reads as TGCGCCAGCAGTCCAGACTCCCTAACCTACAATGAGCAGTTCTTC. Looking up the rest from reference TRBV5-1 and TRBJ2-1 gives the full variable domain: KAGVTQTPRYLIKTRGQQVTLSCSPISGHRSVSWYQQTPGQGLQFLFEYFSETQRNKGNFPGRFSGRQFSNSRSEMNVSTLELGDSALYLCASSPDSLTYNEQFFGPGTRLTVL.

The chain combines TRBV4-2 with TRBJ1-2; no clear D gene. Trimming stripped 2 bases from V and 8 bases from J, with 15 bases between. The CDR3 runs to 14 residues. Germline V CDR1 and CDR2: LGHNA, YNFKEQ. CDR3 DNA: TGTGCCAGCAGCCAAAGTGAGGGTTCTTGGGGCTACACCTTC. It translates to CASSQSEGSWGYTF.

The chain employs TRBV5-1 and TRBJ1-2, with a tentative D call TRBD1 (5 bases). Per the germline V gene, CDR1 is SGHRS and CDR2 is YFSETQ. Trimming cost V 4 bases and J 4 bases, with 14 bases left between them. The CDR3 sequence is 14 residues long. CDR3 nucleotides: TGCGCCAGCAGCGGGACTAGGTACGGCTATGGCTACACCTTC. Translating it yields CASSGTRYGYGYTF.

The chain carries TRBV27 and TRBJ1-6; D might be TRBD1 (6 bases). Trimming took 0 bases from V and 6 from J, leaving 15 bases between them. The length of the CDR3 is 17 residues. From germline, CDR1 is MNHEY and CDR2 SMNVEV (reference sequence). In DNA, the CDR3 is TGTGCCAGCAGTTTATCACAGGGCTCCTTCGTTAATTCACCCCTCCACTTT. Protein: CASSLSQGSFVNSPLHF.

V usage is TRBV3-1 (or the pseudogene TRBV3-2) and J usage is TRBJ2-7, with D possibly being TRBD1 (6 bases). CDR3 length equals 13 residues. Trimming removed 1 base at V and 6 bases at J, with 10 bases between. Germline lookup yields CDR1 LGHDT and CDR2 YNNKEL (reference sequence). CDR3 nucleotides: TGTGCCAGCAGCCAAGTCACAGGGTCCGAGCAGTACGTC. As protein: CASSQVTGSEQYV.